This TCR beta chain derives from a study of T cell changes during pregnancy in multiple sclerosis. Produced via immunoSEQ multiplex PCR; TCRdb's table is partial and in-frame only. The data contain about 51,000 clones, 93% of them singletons. The V end was cut by 4 bases, the J end by 6 bases, with 8 bases between. This CDR3 spans 12 amino acids. CDR1 and CDR2 (germline): SEHNR, FQNEAQ (reference sequence). The input for sequencing was peripheral blood, taken in the second trimester of pregnancy. The chain carries TRBV7-9 and TRBJ2-3, with D possibly being TRBD2 (5 bases). The clonotype comes from a female donor with multiple sclerosis, enrolled in a pregnancy study. This CDR3 reads CASSSGVDTQYF. The CDR3 nucleotides are TGTGCCAGCAGCTCCGGGGTGGATACGCAGTATTTT.